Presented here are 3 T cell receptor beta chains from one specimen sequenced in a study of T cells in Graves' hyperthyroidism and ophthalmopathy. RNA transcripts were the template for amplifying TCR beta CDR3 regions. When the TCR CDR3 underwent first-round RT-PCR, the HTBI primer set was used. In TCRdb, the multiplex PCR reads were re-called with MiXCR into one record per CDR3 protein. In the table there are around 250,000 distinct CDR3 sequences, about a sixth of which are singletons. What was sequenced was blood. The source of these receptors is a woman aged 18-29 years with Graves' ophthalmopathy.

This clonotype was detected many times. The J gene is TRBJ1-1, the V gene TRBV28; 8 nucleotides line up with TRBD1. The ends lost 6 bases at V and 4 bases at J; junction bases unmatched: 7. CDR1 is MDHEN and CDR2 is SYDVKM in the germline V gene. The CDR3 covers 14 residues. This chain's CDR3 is CASRGQAGITEAFF. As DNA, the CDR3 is TGTGCCAGCAGGGGACAGGCGGGAATCACTGAAGCTTTCTTT.

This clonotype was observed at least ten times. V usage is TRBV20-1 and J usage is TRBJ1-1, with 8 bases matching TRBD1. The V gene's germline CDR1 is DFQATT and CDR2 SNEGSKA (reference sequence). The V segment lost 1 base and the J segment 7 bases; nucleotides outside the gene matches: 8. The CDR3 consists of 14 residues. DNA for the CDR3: TGCAGTGCTAGAGGGACCGGGACAGGCCTTGAAGCTTTCTTT. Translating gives CSARGTGTGLEAFF.

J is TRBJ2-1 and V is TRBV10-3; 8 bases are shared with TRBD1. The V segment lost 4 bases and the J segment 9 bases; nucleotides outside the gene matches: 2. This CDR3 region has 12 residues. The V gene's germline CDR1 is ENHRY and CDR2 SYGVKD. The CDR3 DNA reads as TGTGCCATCAGTGGACAGGGGCCTGAGCAGTTCTTC. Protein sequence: CAISGQGPEQFF.